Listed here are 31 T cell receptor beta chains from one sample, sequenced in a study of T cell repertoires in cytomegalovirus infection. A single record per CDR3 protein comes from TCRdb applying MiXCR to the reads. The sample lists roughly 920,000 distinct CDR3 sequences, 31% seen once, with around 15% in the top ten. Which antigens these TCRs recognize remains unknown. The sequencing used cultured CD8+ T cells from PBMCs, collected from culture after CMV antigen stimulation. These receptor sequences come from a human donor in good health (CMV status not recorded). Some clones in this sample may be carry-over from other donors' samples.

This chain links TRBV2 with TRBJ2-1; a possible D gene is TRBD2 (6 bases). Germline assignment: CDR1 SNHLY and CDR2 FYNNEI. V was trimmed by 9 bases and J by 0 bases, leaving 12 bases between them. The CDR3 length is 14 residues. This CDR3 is CARLRESSYNEQFF. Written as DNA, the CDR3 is TGTGCCAGACTACGGGAGAGCTCCTACAATGAGCAGTTCTTC.

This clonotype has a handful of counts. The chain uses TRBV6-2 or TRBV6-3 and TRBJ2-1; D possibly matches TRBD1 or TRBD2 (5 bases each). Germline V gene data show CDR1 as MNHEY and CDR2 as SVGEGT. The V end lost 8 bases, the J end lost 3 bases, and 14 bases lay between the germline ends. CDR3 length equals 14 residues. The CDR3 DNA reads TGTGCCAGCCGTGGGGGTAGAGGCTACAATGAGCAGTTCTTC. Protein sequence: CASRGGRGYNEQFF.

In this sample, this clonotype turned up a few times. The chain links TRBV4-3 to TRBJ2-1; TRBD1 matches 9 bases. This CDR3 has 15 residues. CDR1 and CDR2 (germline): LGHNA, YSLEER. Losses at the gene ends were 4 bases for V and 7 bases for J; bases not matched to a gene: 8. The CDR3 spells CASSRGTGFRNEQFF. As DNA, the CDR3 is TGCGCCAGCAGCCGTGGGACAGGGTTCCGTAATGAGCAGTTCTTC.

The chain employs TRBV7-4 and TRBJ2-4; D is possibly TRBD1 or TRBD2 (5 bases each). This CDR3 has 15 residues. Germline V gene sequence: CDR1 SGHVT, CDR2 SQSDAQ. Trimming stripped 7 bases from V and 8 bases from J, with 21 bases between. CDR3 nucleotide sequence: TGTGCCAGCACCATAGGGGCCGGGGCTTTAGACATTCAGTACTTC. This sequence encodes CASTIGAGALDIQYF.

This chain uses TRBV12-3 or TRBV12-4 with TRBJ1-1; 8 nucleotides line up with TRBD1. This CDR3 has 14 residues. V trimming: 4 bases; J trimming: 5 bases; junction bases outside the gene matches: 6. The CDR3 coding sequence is TGTGCCAGCAGTTCTACAGGGGGGGAAACTGAAGCTTTCTTT. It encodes CASSSTGGETEAFF.

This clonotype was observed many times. For the CDR3, the DNA is TGTGCCAGCAGATCGGGTAATGAGCAGTTCTTC. This codes for CASRSGNEQFF. The rearrangement links TRBV7-2 to TRBJ2-1; unclear D gene. This CDR3 is built from 11 residues. CDR1 SGHTA and CDR2 FQGNSA come from the germline V gene. Trimming pared 6 bases from V and 7 bases from J, leaving 7 bases between.

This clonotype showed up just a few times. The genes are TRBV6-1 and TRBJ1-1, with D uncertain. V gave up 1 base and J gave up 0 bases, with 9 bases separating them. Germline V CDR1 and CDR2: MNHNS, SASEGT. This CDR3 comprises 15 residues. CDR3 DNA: TGTGCCAGCAGTGAAGTAAGTCTGATGAACACTGAAGCTTTCTTT. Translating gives CASSEVSLMNTEAFF.

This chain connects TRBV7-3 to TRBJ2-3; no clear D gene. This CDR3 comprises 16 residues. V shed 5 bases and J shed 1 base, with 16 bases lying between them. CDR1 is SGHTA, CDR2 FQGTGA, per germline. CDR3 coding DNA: TGTGCCAGCAGCCCGTCGGAAGCGCCTGGCACAGATACGCAGTATTTT. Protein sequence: CASSPSEAPGTDTQYF. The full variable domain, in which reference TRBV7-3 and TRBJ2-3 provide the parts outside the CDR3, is GAGVSQTPSNKVTEKGKYVELRCDPISGHTALYWYRQSLGQGPEFLIYFQGTGAADDSGLPNDRFFAVRPEGSVSTLKIQRTERGDSAVYLCASSPSEAPGTDTQYFGPGTRLTVL.

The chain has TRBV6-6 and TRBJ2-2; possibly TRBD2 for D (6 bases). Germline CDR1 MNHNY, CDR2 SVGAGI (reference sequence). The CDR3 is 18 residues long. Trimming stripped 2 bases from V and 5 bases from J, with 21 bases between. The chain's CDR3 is CASSYPAVSSEGTGELFF. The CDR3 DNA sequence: TGTGCCAGCAGTTACCCCGCCGTCTCTTCGGAGGGGACCGGGGAGCTGTTTTTT.

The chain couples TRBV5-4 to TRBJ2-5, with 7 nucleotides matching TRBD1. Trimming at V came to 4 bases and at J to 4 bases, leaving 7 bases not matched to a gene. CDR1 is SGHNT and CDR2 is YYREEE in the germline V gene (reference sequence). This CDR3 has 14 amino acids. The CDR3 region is CASSVGTERETQYF. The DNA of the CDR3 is TGTGCCAGCAGCGTCGGGACAGAAAGAGAGACCCAGTACTTC.

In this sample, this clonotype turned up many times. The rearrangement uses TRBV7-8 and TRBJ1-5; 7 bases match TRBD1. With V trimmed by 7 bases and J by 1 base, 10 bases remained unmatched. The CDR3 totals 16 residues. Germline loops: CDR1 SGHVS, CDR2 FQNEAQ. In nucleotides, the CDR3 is TGTGCCAGCACCCGACGGGGGGGACAGAGCAATCAGCCCCAGCATTTT. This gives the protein CASTRRGGQSNQPQHF.

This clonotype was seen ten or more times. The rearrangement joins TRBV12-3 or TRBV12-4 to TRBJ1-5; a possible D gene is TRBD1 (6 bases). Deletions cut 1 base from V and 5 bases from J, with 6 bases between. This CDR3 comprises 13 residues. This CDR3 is CASSLEGDQPQHF. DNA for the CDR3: TGTGCCAGCAGTTTAGAGGGGGATCAGCCCCAGCATTTT.

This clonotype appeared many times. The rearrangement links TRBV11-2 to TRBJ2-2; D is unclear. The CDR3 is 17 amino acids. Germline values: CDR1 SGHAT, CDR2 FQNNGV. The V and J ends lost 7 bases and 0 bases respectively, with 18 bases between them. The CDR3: CASTILLTVPNTGELFF. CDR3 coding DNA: TGTGCCAGCACCATCCTCCTAACAGTTCCGAACACCGGGGAGCTGTTTTTT.

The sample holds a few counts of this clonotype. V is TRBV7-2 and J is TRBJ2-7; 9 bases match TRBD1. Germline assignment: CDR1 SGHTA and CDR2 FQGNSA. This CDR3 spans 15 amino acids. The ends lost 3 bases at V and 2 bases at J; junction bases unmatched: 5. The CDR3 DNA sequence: TGTGCCAGCAGCTTCCACCGGGACAGGGCCTACGAGCAGTACTTC. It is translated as CASSFHRDRAYEQYF.

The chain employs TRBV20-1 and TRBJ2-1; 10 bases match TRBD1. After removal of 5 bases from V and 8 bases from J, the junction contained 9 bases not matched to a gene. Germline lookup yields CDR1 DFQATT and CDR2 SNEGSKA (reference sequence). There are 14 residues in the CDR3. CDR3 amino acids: CSAGPTGGIHEQFF. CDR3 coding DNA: TGCAGTGCTGGCCCGACAGGGGGCATACATGAGCAGTTCTTC.

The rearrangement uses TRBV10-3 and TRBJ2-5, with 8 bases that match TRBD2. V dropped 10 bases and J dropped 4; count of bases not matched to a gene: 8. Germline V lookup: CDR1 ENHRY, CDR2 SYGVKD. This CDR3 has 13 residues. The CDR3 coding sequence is TGTGCCAACCAGGCGGGGGGCCGAGAGACCCAGTACTTC. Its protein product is CANQAGGRETQYF.

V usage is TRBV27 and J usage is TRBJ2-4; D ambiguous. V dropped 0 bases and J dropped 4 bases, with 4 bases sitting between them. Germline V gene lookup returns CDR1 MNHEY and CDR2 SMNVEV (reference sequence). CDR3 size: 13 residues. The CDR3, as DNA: TGTGCCAGCAGTTTATCATGGAAAAACATTCAGTACTTC. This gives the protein CASSLSWKNIQYF.

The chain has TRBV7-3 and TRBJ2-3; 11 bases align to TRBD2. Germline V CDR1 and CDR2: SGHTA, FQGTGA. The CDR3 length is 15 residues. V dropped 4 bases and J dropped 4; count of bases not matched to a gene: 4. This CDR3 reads CASSYLAGGSDTQYF. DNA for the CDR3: TGTGCCAGCAGCTACCTAGCGGGGGGCTCAGATACGCAGTATTTT. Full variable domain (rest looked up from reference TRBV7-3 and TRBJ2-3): GAGVSQTPSNKVTEKGKYVELRCDPISGHTALYWYRQSLGQGPEFLIYFQGTGAADDSGLPNDRFFAVRPEGSVSTLKIQRTERGDSAVYLCASSYLAGGSDTQYFGPGTRLTVL.

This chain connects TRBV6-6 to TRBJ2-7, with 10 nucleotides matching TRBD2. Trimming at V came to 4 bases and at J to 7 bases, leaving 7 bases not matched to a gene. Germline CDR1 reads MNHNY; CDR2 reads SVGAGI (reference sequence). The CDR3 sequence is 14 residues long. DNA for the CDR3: TGTGCCAGCAGTTTCAGCGGGGGGGCCCTGGAGCAGTACGTC. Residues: CASSFSGGALEQYV.

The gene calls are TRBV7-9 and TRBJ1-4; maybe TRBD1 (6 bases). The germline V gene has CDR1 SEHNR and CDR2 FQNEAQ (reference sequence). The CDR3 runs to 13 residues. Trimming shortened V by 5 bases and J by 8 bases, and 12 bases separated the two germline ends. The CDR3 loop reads CASSPGGPEKLFF. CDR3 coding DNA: TGTGCCAGCAGCCCGGGGGGGCCCGAAAAACTGTTTTTT.

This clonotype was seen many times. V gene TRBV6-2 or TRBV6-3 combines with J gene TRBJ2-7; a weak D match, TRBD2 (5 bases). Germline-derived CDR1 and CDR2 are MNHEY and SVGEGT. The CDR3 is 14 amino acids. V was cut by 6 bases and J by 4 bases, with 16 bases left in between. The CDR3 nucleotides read TGTGCCAGCAGAGACGGAGGCTCTTCTTACGAGCAGTACGTC. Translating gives CASRDGGSSYEQYV.

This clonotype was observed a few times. This chain's CDR3 is CASRLLGRGGGDTQYF. The CDR3 region has the DNA TGTGCCAGCAGGCTCCTGGGGAGGGGGGGCGGGGATACGCAGTATTTT. V is TRBV4-2 and J is TRBJ2-3, with a weak D call TRBD2 (7 bases). Germline V gene lookup returns CDR1 LGHNA and CDR2 YNFKEQ. Trimming left V 6 bases short and J 6 bases short, with 22 bases between. The length of the CDR3 is 16 residues.

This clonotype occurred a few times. The CDR3 coding sequence is TGTGCCAGCAGTTTAAAGGGGTTCCCATCCTACAATGAGCAGTTCTTC. This translates into CASSLKGFPSYNEQFF. The chain has TRBV28 and TRBJ2-1; perhaps TRBD1 as D (5 bases). Between the trimmed V and J ends, which lost 2 bases and 1 base, there was a span of 12 bases. Germline V gives CDR1 MDHEN, CDR2 SYDVKM. This CDR3 is 16 amino acids long.

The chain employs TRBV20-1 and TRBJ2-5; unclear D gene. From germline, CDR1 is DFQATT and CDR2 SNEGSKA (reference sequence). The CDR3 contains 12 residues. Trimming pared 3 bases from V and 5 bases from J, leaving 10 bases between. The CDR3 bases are TGCAGTGCTAGGGGCCTGACGGAGACCCAGTACTTC. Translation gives CSARGLTETQYF.

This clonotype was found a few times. The CDR3 region has the DNA TGTGCCACCAGTGATTTGCCTGACGGGCCTGAGCAGTTCTTC. It yields the protein CATSDLPDGPEQFF. The chain is built from TRBV24-1 and TRBJ2-1, with D unclear. CDR1 and CDR2 (germline): KGHDR, SFDVKD. Trimming took 0 bases from V and 9 from J, leaving 11 bases between them. CDR3 length equals 14 residues.

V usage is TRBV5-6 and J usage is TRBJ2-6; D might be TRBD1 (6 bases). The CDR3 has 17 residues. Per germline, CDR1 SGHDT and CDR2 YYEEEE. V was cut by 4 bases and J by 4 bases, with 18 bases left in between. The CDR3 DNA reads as TGTGCCAGCAGCGGCGCAGGGGTAAGGATCGGGGCCAACGTCCTGACTTTC. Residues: CASSGAGVRIGANVLTF.

DNA for the CDR3: TGTGCCAGCAGGAGGGACAGGGGGATGGATCAGCCCCAGCATTTT. Protein: CASRRDRGMDQPQHF. The chain links TRBV6-6 to TRBJ1-5, with 11 bases that match TRBD1. J gave up 5 bases and V 6 bases, and 6 bases lay outside the gene matches. This CDR3 comprises 15 residues. Germline assignment: CDR1 MNHNY and CDR2 SVGAGI (reference sequence).

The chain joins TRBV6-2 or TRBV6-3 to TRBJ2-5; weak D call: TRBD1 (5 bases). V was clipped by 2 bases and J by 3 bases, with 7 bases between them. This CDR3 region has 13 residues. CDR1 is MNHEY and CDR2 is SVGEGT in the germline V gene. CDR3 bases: TGTGCCAGCAGTTACCAGGGCGAAGAGACCCAGTACTTC. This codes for CASSYQGEETQYF.

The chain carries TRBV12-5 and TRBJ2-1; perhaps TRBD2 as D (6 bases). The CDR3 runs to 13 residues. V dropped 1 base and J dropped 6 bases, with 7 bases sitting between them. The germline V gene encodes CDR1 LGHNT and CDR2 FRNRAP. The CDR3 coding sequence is TGTGCTAGTGGTTTGGGGGAGGTCAATGAGCAGTTCTTC. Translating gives CASGLGEVNEQFF.

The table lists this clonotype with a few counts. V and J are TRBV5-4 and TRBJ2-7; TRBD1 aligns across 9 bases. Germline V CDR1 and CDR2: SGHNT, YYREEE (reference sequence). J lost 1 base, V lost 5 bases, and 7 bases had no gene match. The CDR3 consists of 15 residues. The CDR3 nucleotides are TGTGCCAGCAGTCATGCCGGGACAGGGTCCTACGAGCAGTACTTC. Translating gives CASSHAGTGSYEQYF.

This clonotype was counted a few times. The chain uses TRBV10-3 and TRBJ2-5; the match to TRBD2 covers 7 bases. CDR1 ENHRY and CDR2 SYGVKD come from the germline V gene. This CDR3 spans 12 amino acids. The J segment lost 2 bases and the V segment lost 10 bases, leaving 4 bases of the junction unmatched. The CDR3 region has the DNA TGTGCCACGAGCGGGGTGCAAGAGACCCAGTACTTC. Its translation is CATSGVQETQYF.